This T cell receptor beta chain was found in a study of blood T cell repertoires in COVID-19. Study information: Sites across the United States, Italy and Spain contributed samples from acute and convalescent COVID-19. PBMCs, B-cell-depleted T cells, or T cells provided the cDNA or gDNA that made up the material.

Germline CDR1 and CDR2: SGHDT and YYEEEE. The CDR3 sequence is 15 residues long. J was trimmed by 10 bases and V by 1 base; bases with no gene match: 11. Data came from immunoSEQ multiplex PCR; TCRdb stores just in-frame clones and leaves some out. The table lists roughly 130,000 clones, roughly 85% of them singletons, with roughly 3.4% in the top ten. The V and J genes are TRBV5-6 and TRBJ1-1; 9 bases agree with TRBD1. This receptor was obtained from a man in his 60s with acute or convalescent COVID-19. The specimen sequenced was peripheral blood. The CDR3 region is CASSLRVGQGLLAFF. CDR3 DNA: TGTGCCAGCAGCTTGAGAGTAGGACAGGGGCTCTTAGCTTTCTTT.